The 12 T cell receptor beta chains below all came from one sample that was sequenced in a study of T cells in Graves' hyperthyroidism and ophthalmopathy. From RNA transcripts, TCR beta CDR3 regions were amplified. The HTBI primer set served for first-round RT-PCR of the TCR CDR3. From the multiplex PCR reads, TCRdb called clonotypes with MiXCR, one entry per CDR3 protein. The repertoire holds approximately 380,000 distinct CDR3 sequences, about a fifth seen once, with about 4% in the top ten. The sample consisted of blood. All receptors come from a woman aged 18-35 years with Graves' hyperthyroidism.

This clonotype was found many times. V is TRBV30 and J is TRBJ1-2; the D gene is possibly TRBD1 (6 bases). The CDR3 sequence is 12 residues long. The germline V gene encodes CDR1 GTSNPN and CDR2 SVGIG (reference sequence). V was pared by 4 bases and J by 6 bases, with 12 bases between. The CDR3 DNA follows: TGTGCCTGGAACCGACAGGTAGATGGCTACACCTTC. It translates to CAWNRQVDGYTF.

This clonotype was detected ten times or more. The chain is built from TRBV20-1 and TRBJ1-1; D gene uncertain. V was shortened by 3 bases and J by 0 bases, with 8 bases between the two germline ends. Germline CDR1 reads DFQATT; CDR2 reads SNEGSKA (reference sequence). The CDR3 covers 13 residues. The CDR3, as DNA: TGCAGTGCTAGGCGTGCGTTGAACACTGAAGCTTTCTTT. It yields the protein CSARRALNTEAFF.

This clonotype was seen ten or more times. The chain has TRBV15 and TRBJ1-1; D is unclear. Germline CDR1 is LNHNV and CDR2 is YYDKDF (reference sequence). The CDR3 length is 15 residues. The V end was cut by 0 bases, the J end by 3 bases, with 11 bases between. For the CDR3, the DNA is TGTGCCACCAGCAGAGAATGGGCGAGTGACACTGAAGCTTTCTTT. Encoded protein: CATSREWASDTEAFF.

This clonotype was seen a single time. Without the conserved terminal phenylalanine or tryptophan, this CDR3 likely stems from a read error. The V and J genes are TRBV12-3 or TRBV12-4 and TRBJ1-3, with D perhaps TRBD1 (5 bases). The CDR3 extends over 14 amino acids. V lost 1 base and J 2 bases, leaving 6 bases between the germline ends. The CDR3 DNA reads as TGTGCCAGCAGTTTAGGGGGGGCTGGAAACACCATATATGTT. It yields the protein CASSLGGAGNTIYV.

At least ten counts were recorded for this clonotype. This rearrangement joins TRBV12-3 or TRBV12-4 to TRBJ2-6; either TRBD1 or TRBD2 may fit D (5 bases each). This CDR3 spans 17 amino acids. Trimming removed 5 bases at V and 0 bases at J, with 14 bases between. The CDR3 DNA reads TGTGCCAGCAGTCCAGAGGGACGGAGCTCTGGGGCCAACGTCCTGACTTTC. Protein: CASSPEGRSSGANVLTF.

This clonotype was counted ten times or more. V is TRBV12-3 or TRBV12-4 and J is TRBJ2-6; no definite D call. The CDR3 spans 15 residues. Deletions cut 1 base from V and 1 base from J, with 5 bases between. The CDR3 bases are TGTGCCAGCAGTTTAGGGCTTTCTGGGGCCAACGTCCTGACTTTC. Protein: CASSLGLSGANVLTF.

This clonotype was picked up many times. CDR3 nucleotides: TGTGCCAGCAGTTTGCTGGGGGATTACGAGCAGTACTTC. Translating gives CASSLLGDYEQYF. The rearrangement uses TRBV12-3 or TRBV12-4 and TRBJ2-7; TRBD1 or TRBD2 may be the D gene (5 bases each). The CDR3 has 13 amino acids. The V gene lost 3 bases and the J gene lost 4 bases, with 10 bases spanning the gap.

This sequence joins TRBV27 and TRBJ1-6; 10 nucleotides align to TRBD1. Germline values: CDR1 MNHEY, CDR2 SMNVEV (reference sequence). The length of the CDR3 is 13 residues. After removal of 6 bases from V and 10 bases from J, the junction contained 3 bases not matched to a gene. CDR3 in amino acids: CASSDRGQSPLHF. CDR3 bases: TGTGCCAGCAGCGACAGGGGGCAATCACCCCTCCACTTT.

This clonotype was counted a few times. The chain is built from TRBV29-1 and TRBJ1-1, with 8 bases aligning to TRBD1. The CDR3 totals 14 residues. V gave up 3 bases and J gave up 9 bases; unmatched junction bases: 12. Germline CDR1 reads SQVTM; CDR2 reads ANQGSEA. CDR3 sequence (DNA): TGCAGCGTTGATGGACAGGGACGACCTATTCAAGCTTTCTTT. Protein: CSVDGQGRPIQAFF.

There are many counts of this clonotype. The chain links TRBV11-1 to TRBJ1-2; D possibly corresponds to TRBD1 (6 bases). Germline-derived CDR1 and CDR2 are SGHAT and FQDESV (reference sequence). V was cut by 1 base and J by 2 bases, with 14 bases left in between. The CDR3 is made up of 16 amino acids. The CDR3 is CASSLDPSDRNYGYTF. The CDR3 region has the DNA TGTGCCAGCAGCTTAGACCCCTCGGACAGAAACTATGGCTACACCTTC.

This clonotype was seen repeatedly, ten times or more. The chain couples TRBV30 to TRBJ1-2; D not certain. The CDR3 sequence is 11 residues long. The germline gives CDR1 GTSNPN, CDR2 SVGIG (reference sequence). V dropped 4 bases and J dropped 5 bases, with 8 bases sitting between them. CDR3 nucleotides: TGTGCCTGGATAGTAGGGTATGGCTACACCTTC. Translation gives CAWIVGYGYTF.

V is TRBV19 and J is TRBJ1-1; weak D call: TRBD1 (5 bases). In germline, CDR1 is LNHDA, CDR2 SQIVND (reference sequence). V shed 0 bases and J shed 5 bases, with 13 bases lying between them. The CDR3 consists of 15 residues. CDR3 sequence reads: CASSIDQEGRTEAFF. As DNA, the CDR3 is TGTGCCAGTAGTATAGATCAAGAGGGGCGGACTGAAGCTTTCTTT.